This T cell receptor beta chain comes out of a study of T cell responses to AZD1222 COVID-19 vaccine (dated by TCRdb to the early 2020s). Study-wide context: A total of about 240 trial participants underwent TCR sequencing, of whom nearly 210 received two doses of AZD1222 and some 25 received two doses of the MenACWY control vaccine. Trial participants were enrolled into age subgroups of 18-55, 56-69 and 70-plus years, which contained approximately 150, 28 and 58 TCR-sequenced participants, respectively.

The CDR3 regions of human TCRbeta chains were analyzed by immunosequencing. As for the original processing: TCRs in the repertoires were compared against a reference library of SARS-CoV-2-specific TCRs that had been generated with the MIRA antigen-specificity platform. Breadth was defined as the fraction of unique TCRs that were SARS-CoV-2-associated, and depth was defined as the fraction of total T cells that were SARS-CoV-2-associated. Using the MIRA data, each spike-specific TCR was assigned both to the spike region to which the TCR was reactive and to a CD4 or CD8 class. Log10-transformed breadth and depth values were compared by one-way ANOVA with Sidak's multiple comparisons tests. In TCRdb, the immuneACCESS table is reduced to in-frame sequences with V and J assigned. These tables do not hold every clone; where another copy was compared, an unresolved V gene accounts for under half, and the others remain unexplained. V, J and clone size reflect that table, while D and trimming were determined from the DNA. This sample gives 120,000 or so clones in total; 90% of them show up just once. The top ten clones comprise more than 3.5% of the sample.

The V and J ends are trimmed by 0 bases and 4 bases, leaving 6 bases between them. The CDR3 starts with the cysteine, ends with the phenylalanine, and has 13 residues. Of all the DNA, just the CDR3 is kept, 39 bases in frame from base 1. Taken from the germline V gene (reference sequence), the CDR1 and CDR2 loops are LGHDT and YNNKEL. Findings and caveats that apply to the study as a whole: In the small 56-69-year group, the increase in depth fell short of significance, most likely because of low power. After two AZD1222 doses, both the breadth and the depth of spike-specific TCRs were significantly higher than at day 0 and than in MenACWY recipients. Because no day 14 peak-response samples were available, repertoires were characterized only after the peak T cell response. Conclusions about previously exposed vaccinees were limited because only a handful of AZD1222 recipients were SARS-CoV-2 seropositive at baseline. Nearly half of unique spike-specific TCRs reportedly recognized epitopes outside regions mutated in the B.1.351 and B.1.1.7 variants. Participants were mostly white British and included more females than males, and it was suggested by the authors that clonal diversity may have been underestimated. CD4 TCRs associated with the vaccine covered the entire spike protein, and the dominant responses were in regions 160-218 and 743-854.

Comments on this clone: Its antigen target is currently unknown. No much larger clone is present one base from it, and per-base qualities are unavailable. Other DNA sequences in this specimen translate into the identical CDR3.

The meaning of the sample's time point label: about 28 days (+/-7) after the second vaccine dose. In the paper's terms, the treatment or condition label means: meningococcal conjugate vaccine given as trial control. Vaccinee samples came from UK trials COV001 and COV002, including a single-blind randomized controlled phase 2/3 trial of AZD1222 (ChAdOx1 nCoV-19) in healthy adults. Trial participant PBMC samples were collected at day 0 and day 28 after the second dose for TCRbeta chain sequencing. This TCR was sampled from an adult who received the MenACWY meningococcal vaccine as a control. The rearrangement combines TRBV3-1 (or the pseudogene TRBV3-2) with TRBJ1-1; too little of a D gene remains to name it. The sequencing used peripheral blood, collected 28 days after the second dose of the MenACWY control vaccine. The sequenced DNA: TGTGCCAGCAGCCAAGATAGGGCCACTGAAGCTTTCTTT. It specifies CASSQDRATEAFF.